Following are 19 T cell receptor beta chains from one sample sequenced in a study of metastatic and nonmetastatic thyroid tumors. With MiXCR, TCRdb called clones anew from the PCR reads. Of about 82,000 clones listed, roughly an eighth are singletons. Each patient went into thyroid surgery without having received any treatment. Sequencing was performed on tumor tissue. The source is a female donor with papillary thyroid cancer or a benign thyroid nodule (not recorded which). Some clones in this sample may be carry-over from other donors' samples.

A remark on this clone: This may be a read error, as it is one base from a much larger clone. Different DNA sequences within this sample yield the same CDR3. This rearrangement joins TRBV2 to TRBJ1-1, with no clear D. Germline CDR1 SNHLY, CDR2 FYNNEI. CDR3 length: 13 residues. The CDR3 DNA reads TGTGCCAGCAGGACATACATGAACACTGAAGCGTTCTTT. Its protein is CASRTYMNTEAFF.

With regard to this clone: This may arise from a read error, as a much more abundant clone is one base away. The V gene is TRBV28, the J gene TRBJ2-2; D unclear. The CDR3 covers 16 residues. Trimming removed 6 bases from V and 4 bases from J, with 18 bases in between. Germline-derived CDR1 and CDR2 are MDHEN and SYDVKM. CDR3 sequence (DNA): TGTGCCAGCAGCCTCTTTAGGGTACGAATCACCGGGGAGCTGTTTTTT. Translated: CASSLFRVRITGELFF.

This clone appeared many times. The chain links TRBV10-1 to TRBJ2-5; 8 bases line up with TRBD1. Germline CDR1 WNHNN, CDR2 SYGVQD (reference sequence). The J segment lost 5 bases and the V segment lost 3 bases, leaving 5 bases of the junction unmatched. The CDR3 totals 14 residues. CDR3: CASSENRGYETQYF. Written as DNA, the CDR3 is TGCGCCAGCAGTGAAAACAGGGGGTATGAGACCCAGTACTTC.

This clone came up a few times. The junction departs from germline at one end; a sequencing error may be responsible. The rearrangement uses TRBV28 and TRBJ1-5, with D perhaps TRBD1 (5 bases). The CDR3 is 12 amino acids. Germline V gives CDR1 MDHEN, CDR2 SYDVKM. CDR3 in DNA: TGTGATAGCAATTCTCAGGGACTCACGGGGGATTTT. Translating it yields CDSNSQGLTGDF.

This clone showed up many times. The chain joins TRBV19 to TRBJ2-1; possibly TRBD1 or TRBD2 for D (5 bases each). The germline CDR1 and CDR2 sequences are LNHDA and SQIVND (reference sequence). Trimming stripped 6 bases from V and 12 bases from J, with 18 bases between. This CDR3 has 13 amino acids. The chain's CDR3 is CASRTDRGAGQFF. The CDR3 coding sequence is TGTGCCAGTAGGACTGACAGAGGGGCTGGGCAGTTCTTC.

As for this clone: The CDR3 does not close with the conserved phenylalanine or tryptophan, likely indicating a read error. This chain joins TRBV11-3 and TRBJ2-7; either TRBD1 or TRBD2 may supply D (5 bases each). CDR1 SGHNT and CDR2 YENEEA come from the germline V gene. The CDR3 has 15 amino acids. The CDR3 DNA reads TGTGCCAGCAGCTTAGAGGCAGGGAGCTCCTACGATCAGTACCTC. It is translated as CASSLEAGSSYDQYL.

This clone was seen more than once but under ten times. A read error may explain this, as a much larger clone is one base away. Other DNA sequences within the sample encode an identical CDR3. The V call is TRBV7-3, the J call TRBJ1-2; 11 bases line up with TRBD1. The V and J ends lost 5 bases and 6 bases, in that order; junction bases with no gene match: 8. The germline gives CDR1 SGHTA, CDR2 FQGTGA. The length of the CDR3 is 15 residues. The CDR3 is CASSIGQGARHGYTF. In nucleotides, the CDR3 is TGTGCCAGCAGCATCGGACAGGGGGCGCGCCATGGCTACACCTTC.

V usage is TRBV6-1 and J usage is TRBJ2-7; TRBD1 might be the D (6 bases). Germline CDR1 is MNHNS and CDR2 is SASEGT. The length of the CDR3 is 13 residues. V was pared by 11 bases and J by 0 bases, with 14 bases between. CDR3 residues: CAGVGADSYEQYF. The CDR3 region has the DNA TGTGCCGGTGTGGGGGCCGACTCCTACGAGCAGTACTTC.

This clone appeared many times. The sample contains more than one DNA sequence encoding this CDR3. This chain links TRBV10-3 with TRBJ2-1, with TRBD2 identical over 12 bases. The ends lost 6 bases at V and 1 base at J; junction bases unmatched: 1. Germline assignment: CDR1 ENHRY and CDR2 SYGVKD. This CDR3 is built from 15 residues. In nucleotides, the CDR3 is TGTGCCATCAGGGGGACTAGCGGGTCCTACAATGAGCAGTTCTTC. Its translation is CAIRGTSGSYNEQFF.

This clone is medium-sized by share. The DNA of the CDR3 is TGTGCCAGCAGCGGCTGGCAGGGGGCGCGAGATGAGCAGTTCTTC. It specifies CASSGWQGARDEQFF. The chain couples TRBV11-2 to TRBJ2-1; 8 positions match TRBD1. The CDR3 has 15 amino acids. Germline V lookup: CDR1 SGHAT, CDR2 FQNNGV. Losses at the gene ends were 5 bases for V and 8 bases for J; bases not matched to a gene: 11.

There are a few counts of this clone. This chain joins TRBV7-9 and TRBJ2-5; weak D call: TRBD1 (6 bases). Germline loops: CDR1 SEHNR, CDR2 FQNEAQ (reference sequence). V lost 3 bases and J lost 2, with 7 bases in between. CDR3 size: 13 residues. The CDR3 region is CASSFTGQETQYF. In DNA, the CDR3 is TGTGCCAGCAGCTTTACAGGGCAAGAGACCCAGTACTTC.

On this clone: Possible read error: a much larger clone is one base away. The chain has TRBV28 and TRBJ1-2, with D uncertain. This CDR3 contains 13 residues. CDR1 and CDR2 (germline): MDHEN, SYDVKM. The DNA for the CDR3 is TGCGCCAGCAGTTTAGAGGTCCGGGGTTGCTACACCTTC. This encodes CASSLEVRGCYTF.

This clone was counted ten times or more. CDR3 sequence (DNA): TGCGCCAGCAGCCAAGTGGAACAGGGCCTCCACGAGCAGTACTTC. Its protein is CASSQVEQGLHEQYF. This chain connects TRBV4-1 to TRBJ2-7; D is possibly TRBD1 (6 bases). Deletions cut 1 base from V and 5 bases from J, with 15 bases between. Germline-derived CDR1 and CDR2 are MGHRA and YSYEKL. The CDR3 is 15 residues long.

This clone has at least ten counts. As DNA, the CDR3 is TGTGCCAGTAGTATAAGGACTAGCGGCTACACCGGGGAGCTGTTTTTT. Its protein product is CASSIRTSGYTGELFF. The genes are TRBV19 and TRBJ2-2, with 10 positions matching TRBD2. This CDR3 is 16 amino acids long. The junction had 3 bases not matched to a gene; V was cut back by 2 bases and J by 3 bases. The germline V gene encodes CDR1 LNHDA and CDR2 SQIVND (reference sequence).

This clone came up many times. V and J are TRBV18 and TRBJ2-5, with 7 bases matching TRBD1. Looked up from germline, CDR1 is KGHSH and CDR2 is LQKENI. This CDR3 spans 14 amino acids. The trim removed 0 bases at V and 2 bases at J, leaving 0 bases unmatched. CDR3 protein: CASSPPRGQETQYF. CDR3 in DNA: TGTGCCAGCTCACCACCCAGGGGGCAAGAGACCCAGTACTTC.

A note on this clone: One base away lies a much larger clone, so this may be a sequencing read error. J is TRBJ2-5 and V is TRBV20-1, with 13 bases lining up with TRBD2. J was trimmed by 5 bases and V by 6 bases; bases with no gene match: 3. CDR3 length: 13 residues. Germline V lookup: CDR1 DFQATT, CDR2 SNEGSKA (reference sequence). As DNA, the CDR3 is TGCAGTGCCACTAGCGGGAGGGGGGAGACCCAGTACTTC. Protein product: CSATSGRGETQYF.

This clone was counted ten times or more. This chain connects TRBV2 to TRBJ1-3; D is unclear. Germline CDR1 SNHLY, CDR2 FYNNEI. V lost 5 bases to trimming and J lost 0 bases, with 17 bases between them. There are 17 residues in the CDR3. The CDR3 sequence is CASSPSPRTTSGNTIYF. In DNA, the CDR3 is TGTGCCAGCAGTCCCTCTCCCAGGACCACCTCTGGAAACACCATATATTTT.

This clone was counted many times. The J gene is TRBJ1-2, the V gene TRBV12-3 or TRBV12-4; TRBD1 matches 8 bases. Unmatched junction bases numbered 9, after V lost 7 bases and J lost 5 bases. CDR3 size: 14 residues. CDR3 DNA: TGTGCCAGCACCGAGACAGGGGAGGCGTATGGCTACACCTTC. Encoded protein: CASTETGEAYGYTF.

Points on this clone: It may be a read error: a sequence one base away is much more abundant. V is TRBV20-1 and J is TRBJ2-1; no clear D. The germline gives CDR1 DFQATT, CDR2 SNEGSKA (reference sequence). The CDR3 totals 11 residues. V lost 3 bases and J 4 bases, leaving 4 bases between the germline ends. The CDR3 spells CSASQYNEQFF. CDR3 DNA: TGCAGTGCTAGCCAATACAATGAGCAGTTCTTC.